The 30 T cell receptor beta chains reported below all come from one sample, sequenced in a study of blood T cell repertoires in COVID-19 (dated by TCRdb to about 2020). Library construction relied on the immunoSEQ multiplex PCR assay. Sourced from immuneACCESS, this table was stored by TCRdb with only in-frame sequences that have V and J called. A share of the clones is absent; for the studies checked, an unresolved V gene accounts for under half, and the remainder has no known explanation. This sample comprises about 90,000 clones, 80% to 95% of them detected only once. Together, the top ten hold around 2.5% of the sample. The source material was peripheral blood. These receptors were taken from a human donor with active COVID-19. The donor label of this sample is uncertain.

This chain uses TRBV10-2 with TRBJ2-1; 15 bases align to TRBD2. The trim removed 6 bases at V and 0 bases at J, leaving 6 bases unmatched. Germline CDR1 is WSHSY and CDR2 is SAAADI. The CDR3 runs 18 residues. CDR3 sequence: CASRTGTSGGRSYNEQFF. For the CDR3, the DNA is TGCGCCAGCAGAACCGGGACTAGCGGGGGGCGCTCCTACAATGAGCAGTTCTTC.

The chain combines TRBV5-4 with TRBJ1-4; D possibly corresponds to TRBD1 (6 bases). CDR1 is SGHNT and CDR2 is YYREEE in the germline V gene (reference sequence). Trimming cost V 4 bases and J 0 bases, with 22 bases left between them. The CDR3 extends over 19 amino acids. In DNA, the CDR3 is TGTGCCAGCAGCCCCGGGGGGGGCCAAACCCATGCAACTAATGAAAAACTGTTTTTT. Translating gives CASSPGGGQTHATNEKLFF.

The chain links TRBV2 to TRBJ2-1; 11 bases are shared with TRBD1. Germline lookup yields CDR1 SNHLY and CDR2 FYNNEI. Unmatched junction bases numbered 7, after V lost 7 bases and J lost 5 bases. The CDR3 is 15 residues long. In DNA, the CDR3 is TGTGCCAGCAAGAGGACAGGGGGCTTCGACAATGAGCAGTTCTTC. This codes for CASKRTGGFDNEQFF.

J is TRBJ2-1 and V is TRBV9; the D gene is possibly TRBD1 (5 bases). The V gene's germline CDR1 is SGDLS and CDR2 YYNGEE. V dropped 1 base and J dropped 6 bases, with 11 bases sitting between them. This CDR3 is built from 14 residues. The CDR3 nucleotides read TGTGCCAGCAGCGTAAAGGGGCAGACCAATGAGCAGTTCTTC. This codes for CASSVKGQTNEQFF.

This chain uses TRBV7-2 with TRBJ2-7; 10 bases map to TRBD2. This CDR3 comprises 15 residues. CDR1 and CDR2 from the germline V gene are SGHTA and FQGNSA. V shed 3 bases, J shed 4 bases, and the junction held 6 bases outside the gene matches. For the CDR3, the DNA is TGTGCCAGCAGCTTCCCCTCTAGCGGGGGTTACGAGCAGTACTTC. Protein: CASSFPSSGGYEQYF.

The chain carries TRBV6-5 and TRBJ2-7; TRBD1 matches at 9 bases. The CDR3 contains 14 residues. Losses at the gene ends were 4 bases for V and 4 bases for J; bases not matched to a gene: 5. Germline-derived CDR1 and CDR2 are MNHEY and SVGAGI. The CDR3 DNA is TGTGCCAGCAGTTCTACAGGGGGCTCGTACGAGCAGTACTTC. This codes for CASSSTGGSYEQYF.

This chain joins TRBV5-1 and TRBJ2-7, with TRBD1 identical over 8 bases. This CDR3 is 14 amino acids long. V lost 0 bases and J lost 3; bases outside the gene matches: 2. Germline CDR1 SGHRS, CDR2 YFSETQ. CDR3 nucleotides: TGCGCCAGCAGCTTGGGACAGGGGTTCTACGAGCAGTACTTC. Protein: CASSLGQGFYEQYF.

This chain joins TRBV18 and TRBJ2-1, with 9 bases identical to TRBD1. CDR1 and CDR2 (germline): KGHSH, LQKENI. V gave up 6 bases and J gave up 8 bases; unmatched junction bases: 8. The CDR3 is 14 amino acids. The CDR3 region has the DNA TGTGCCAGCTCTGGGACAGGGAGATTGGATGAGCAGTTCTTC. This sequence encodes CASSGTGRLDEQFF.

The CDR3 reads CASSRGGADQPQHF. For the CDR3, the DNA is TGTGCCAGCAGTCGTGGGGGGGCGGATCAGCCCCAGCATTTT. The V call is TRBV6-5, the J call TRBJ1-5; a weak D match, TRBD1 (6 bases). The CDR3 is 14 residues long. Trimming left V 5 bases short and J 5 bases short, with 13 bases between. From germline, CDR1 is MNHEY and CDR2 SVGAGI.

The rearrangement links TRBV28 to TRBJ2-7; TRBD1 matches 7 bases. V trimming: 6 bases; J trimming: 3 bases; junction bases outside the gene matches: 11. CDR3 length equals 15 residues. Germline loops: CDR1 MDHEN, CDR2 SYDVKM. The DNA of the CDR3 is TGTGCCAGCAGCGCCGACAGGGCGGGTGGCTACGAGCAGTACTTC. It specifies CASSADRAGGYEQYF.

V and J are TRBV4-1 and TRBJ1-5; unclear D gene. CDR3 length equals 16 residues. Germline assignment: CDR1 MGHRA and CDR2 YSYEKL. Trimming removed 2 bases from V and 0 bases from J, with 11 bases in between. The CDR3 bases are TGCGCCAGCAGCCAAAATGTGGGGAGTAGCAATCAGCCCCAGCATTTT. It yields the protein CASSQNVGSSNQPQHF.

The chain has TRBV6-5 and TRBJ2-7; 8 nucleotides match TRBD2. The V gene's germline CDR1 is MNHEY and CDR2 SVGAGI. The CDR3 length is 14 residues. Losses at the gene ends were 2 bases for V and 2 bases for J; bases not matched to a gene: 2. The CDR3 spells CASSYRGGTYEQYF. CDR3 in DNA: TGTGCCAGCAGTTACCGGGGGGGGACCTACGAGCAGTACTTC.

The J gene is TRBJ1-5, the V gene TRBV19; D unresolved. Germline loops: CDR1 LNHDA, CDR2 SQIVND (reference sequence). This CDR3 spans 15 amino acids. Trimming pared 4 bases from V and 4 bases from J, leaving 14 bases between. In DNA, the CDR3 is TGTGCCAGTAGTAACACCTCTAGGTCAAATCAGCCCCAGCATTTT. This sequence encodes CASSNTSRSNQPQHF. Full variable domain (remainder filled in from reference TRBV19 and TRBJ1-5): DGGITQSPKYLFRKEGQNVTLSCEQNLNHDAMYWYRQDPGQGLRLIYYSQIVNDFQKGDIAEGYSVSREKKESFPLTVTSAQKNPTAFYLCASSNTSRSNQPQHFGDGTRLSIL.

The chain has TRBV4-1 and TRBJ2-3, with TRBD2 matching 7 bases. Germline CDR1 and CDR2: MGHRA and YSYEKL. Trimming took 2 bases from V and 0 from J; bases not matched to a gene: 8. The length of the CDR3 is 17 residues. As DNA, the CDR3 is TGCGCCAGCAGCCAACCCAAGCTTAGCGGGAGCACAGATACGCAGTATTTT. This translates into CASSQPKLSGSTDTQYF.

This clone was seen just once. This sequence joins TRBV14 and TRBJ1-1; D is possibly TRBD1 (6 bases). The CDR3 consists of 17 residues. The V gene's germline CDR1 is SGHDN and CDR2 FVKESK. Trimming shortened V by 3 bases and J by 0 bases, and 17 bases separated the two germline ends. CDR3 sequence: CASSHLYGQILNTEAFF. The CDR3 DNA is TGTGCCAGCAGCCACCTGTACGGACAGATATTGAACACTGAAGCTTTCTTT.

This chain links TRBV5-1 with TRBJ2-7, with TRBD2 identical over 8 bases. Germline CDR1 is SGHRS and CDR2 is YFSETQ. CDR3 length: 13 amino acids. V was pared by 8 bases and J by 3 bases, with 7 bases of the junction left unmatched. The CDR3, as DNA: TGCGCCAGTGGACTAGCTTTGGGCTACGAGCAGTACTTC. This codes for CASGLALGYEQYF.

The chain combines TRBV13 with TRBJ2-3; TRBD2 aligns across 8 bases. The CDR3 runs to 16 residues. V dropped 5 bases and J dropped 3; count of bases not matched to a gene: 10. CDR1 and CDR2 from the germline V gene are PRHDT and FYEKMQ (reference sequence). The CDR3 DNA reads TGTGCCAGCAGCCCAGTACTAGCGGCGGGAACAGATACGCAGTATTTT. Amino acids: CASSPVLAAGTDTQYF.

A single count supports this clone. The chain's CDR3 is CASSYSGQAAEAFF. CDR3 nucleotide sequence: TGTGCCAGCAGTTACTCAGGGCAAGCGGCCGAAGCTTTCTTT. V and J are TRBV6-2 or TRBV6-3 and TRBJ1-1; D unclear. Germline-derived CDR1 and CDR2 are MNHEY and SVGEGT. Trimming pared 0 bases from V and 8 bases from J, leaving 13 bases between. The CDR3 length is 14 residues.

This clone was observed once. The chain has TRBV10-3 and TRBJ2-7; 11 bases match TRBD1. V was clipped by 9 bases and J by 7 bases; unmatched bases: 5. The CDR3 runs to 12 residues. Per the germline V gene, CDR1 is ENHRY and CDR2 is SYGVKD. DNA for the CDR3: TGTGCCATTGGACAGGGGGCAGGGGAGCAGTACTTC. Residues: CAIGQGAGEQYF.

CDR3 in amino acids: CASIAGFTGNTIYF. The CDR3 DNA reads TGTGCCAGCATCGCGGGATTCACTGGAAACACCATATATTTT. This chain connects TRBV6-5 to TRBJ1-3; no reliable D call. Germline V lookup: CDR1 MNHEY, CDR2 SVGAGI. Trimming stripped 7 bases from V and 2 bases from J, with 12 bases between. The CDR3 runs 14 residues.

The gene calls are TRBV5-5 and TRBJ1-5, with no clear D. Trimming shortened V by 0 bases and J by 5 bases, and 18 bases separated the two germline ends. The germline gives CDR1 SGHKS, CDR2 YYEKEE (reference sequence). The CDR3 length is 17 residues. Written as DNA, the CDR3 is TGTGCCAGCAGCTTGGGTTTGACCGACTGGGTCCATCAGCCCCAGCATTTT. As protein: CASSLGLTDWVHQPQHF.

The chain has TRBV18 and TRBJ1-1; tentative D call: TRBD1 (5 bases). The CDR3 covers 14 residues. Per germline, CDR1 KGHSH and CDR2 LQKENI. V lost 0 bases, J lost 3 bases, and 8 bases lay in between. The CDR3: CASSPPGLDTEAFF. The CDR3 region has the DNA TGTGCCAGCTCACCACCGGGGCTGGACACTGAAGCTTTCTTT. Variable domain in full (rest from reference TRBV18 and TRBJ1-1): NAGVMQNPRHLVRRRGQEARLRCSPMKGHSHVYWYRQLPEEGLKFMVYLQKENIIDESGMPKERFSAEFPKEGPSILRIQQVVRGDSAAYFCASSPPGLDTEAFFGQGTRLTVV.

The CDR3 nucleotides are TGCGCCAGCAGCCAAGGGAGACAGGGCCCATCTGGGGCCAACGTCCTGACTTTC. Protein product: CASSQGRQGPSGANVLTF. The chain is built from TRBV4-1 and TRBJ2-6; 7 nucleotides agree with TRBD1. This CDR3 region has 18 residues. Germline V gene sequence: CDR1 MGHRA, CDR2 YSYEKL. Trimming cost V 1 base and J 1 base; bases outside gene matches: 7.

The rearrangement joins TRBV5-4 to TRBJ2-2; 9 nucleotides match TRBD1. The CDR3 loop spans 16 amino acids. Looked up from germline, CDR1 is SGHNT and CDR2 is YYREEE (reference sequence). J was trimmed by 0 bases and V by 4 bases; bases with no gene match: 4. The CDR3 DNA reads as TGTGCCAGCAGCCAAACAGGGGGCGCGAACACCGGGGAGCTGTTTTTT. It yields the protein CASSQTGGANTGELFF.

This chain joins TRBV12-5 and TRBJ2-5; TRBD1 matches at 8 bases. In germline, CDR1 is LGHNT, CDR2 FRNRAP. This CDR3 is built from 19 residues. The V and J ends lost 5 bases and 3 bases, in that order; junction bases with no gene match: 20. CDR3 protein: CASGTGQGFIPTSKETQYF. The CDR3 DNA follows: TGTGCTAGTGGTACCGGACAGGGTTTTATTCCAACCTCAAAAGAGACCCAGTACTTC.

The J gene is TRBJ2-1, the V gene TRBV18; TRBD2 aligns across 8 bases. This CDR3 has 16 amino acids. Per germline, CDR1 KGHSH and CDR2 LQKENI. The ends lost 3 bases at V and 6 bases at J; junction bases unmatched: 10. DNA of the CDR3: TGTGCCAGCTCACCCTCAGGGCGGGGGGCCTGCAATGAGCAGTTCTTC. This codes for CASSPSGRGACNEQFF.

This chain links TRBV10-3 with TRBJ1-1, with D possibly TRBD1 on 6 matching bases. Trimming pared 6 bases from V and 5 bases from J, leaving 16 bases between. The CDR3 covers 14 residues. Germline values: CDR1 ENHRY, CDR2 SYGVKD. CDR3 coding DNA: TGTGCCATCAGCCCGAGGGGGGGAGGTACTGAAGCTTTCTTT. It codes for CAISPRGGGTEAFF.

The genes are TRBV9 and TRBJ2-5; D perhaps matches TRBD2 (6 bases). The CDR3 loop spans 15 amino acids. Trimming shortened V by 4 bases and J by 4 bases, and 17 bases separated the two germline ends. Germline loops: CDR1 SGDLS, CDR2 YYNGEE. Here the CDR3 reads CASSSYSGEGETQYF. DNA for the CDR3: TGTGCCAGCAGCTCTTACTCGGGGGAAGGAGAGACCCAGTACTTC. Using reference TRBV9 and TRBJ2-5 for the parts outside the CDR3, the full variable domain is DSGVTQTPKHLITATGQRVTLRCSPRSGDLSVYWYQQSLDQGLQFLIQYYNGEERAKGNILERFSAQQFPDLHSELNLSSLELGDSALYFCASSSYSGEGETQYFGPGTRLLVL.

The V call is TRBV9, the J call TRBJ1-3, with a tentative D call TRBD1 (5 bases). Germline loops: CDR1 SGDLS, CDR2 YYNGEE. The CDR3 has 14 residues. Trimming shortened V by 0 bases and J by 4 bases, and 8 bases separated the two germline ends. CDR3 DNA: TGTGCCAGCAGCGTAGTAGGGGTAGGAAACACCATATATTTT. Its protein is CASSVVGVGNTIYF.

The rearrangement links TRBV2 to TRBJ2-1; tentatively, D is TRBD1 (6 bases). Germline V CDR1 and CDR2: SNHLY, FYNNEI. The V and J ends lost 6 bases and 1 base respectively, with 10 bases between them. The CDR3 is 14 amino acids. The DNA for the CDR3 is TGTGCCAGCAGCCTACAGGGTTCCTACAATGAGCAGTTCTTC. This translates into CASSLQGSYNEQFF.